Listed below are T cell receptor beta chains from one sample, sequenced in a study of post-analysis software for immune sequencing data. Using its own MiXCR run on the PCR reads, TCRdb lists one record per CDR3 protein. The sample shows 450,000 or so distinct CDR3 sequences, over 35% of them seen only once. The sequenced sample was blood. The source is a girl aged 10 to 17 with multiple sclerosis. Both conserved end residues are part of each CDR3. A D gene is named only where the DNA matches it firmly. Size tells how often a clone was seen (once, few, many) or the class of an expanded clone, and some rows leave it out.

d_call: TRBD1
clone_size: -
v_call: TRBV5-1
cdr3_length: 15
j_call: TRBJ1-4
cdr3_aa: CASSPGQGWIEKLFF
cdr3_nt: TGCGCCAGCAGCCCAGGACAGGGATGGATTGAAAAACTGTTTTTT

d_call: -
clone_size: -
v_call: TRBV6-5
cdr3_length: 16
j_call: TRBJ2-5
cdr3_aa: CASSWGWTTIQETQYF
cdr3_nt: TGTGCCAGCAGTTGGGGTTGGACAACTATCCAAGAGACCCAGTACTTC

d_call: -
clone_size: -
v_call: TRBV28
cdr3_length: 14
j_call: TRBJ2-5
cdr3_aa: CASRLGPNQETQYF
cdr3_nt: TGTGCCAGCAGGTTGGGACCGAACCAAGAGACCCAGTACTTC

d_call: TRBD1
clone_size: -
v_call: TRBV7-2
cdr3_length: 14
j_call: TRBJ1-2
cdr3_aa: CASSPQGDGYGYTF
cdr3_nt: TGTGCCAGCAGTCCTCAGGGGGACGGCTATGGCTACACCTTC

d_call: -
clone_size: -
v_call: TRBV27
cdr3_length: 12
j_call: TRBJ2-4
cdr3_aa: CASSLSGNIQYF
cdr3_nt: TGTGCCAGCAGTTTGTCTGGAAACATTCAGTACTTC

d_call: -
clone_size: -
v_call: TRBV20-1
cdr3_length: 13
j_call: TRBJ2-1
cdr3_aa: CSAGWEPWNEQFF
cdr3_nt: TGCAGTGCGGGGTGGGAGCCTTGGAATGAGCAGTTCTTC

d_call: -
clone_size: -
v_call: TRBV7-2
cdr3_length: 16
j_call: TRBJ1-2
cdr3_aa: CASSPKQGSRDYGYTF
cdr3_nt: TGTGCCAGCAGCCCCAAACAGGGATCTAGAGACTATGGCTACACCTTC

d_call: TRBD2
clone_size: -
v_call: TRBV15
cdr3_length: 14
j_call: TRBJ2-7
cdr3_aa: CATSRVLASYEQYF
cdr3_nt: TGTGCCACCAGCAGAGTACTAGCGTCCTACGAGCAGTACTTC

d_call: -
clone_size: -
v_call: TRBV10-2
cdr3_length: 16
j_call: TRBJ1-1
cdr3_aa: CASSGVGGAENTEAFF
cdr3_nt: TGCGCCAGCAGTGGCGTGGGGGGGGCAGAGAACACTGAAGCTTTCTTT

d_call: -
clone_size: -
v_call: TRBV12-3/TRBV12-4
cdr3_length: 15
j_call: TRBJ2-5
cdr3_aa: CASSGNTGNQETQYF
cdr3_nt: TGTGCCAGCAGCGGAAATACAGGGAACCAAGAGACCCAGTACTTC

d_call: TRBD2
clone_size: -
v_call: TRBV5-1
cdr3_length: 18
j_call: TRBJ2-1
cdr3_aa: CASSFRLAGGPSYNEQFF
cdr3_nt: TGCGCCAGCAGCTTTAGACTAGCGGGGGGCCCCTCCTACAATGAGCAGTTCTTC

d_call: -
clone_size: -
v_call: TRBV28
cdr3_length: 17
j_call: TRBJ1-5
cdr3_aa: CASSLYWVGDSNQPQHF
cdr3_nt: TGTGCCAGCAGTTTATACTGGGTAGGGGATAGCAATCAGCCCCAGCATTTT

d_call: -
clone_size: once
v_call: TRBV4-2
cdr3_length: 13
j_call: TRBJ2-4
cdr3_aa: CASSQLNREEQYF
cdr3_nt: TGTGCCAGCAGCCAGTTAAACAGGGAAGAGCAGTACTTC

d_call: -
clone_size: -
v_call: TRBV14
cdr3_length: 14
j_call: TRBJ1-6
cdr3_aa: CASSQPGGFSPLHF
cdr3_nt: TGTGCCAGCAGCCAGCCTGGGGGTTTTTCACCCCTCCACTTT

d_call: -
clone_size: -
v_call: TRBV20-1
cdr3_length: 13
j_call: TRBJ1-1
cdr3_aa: CSAPGTVNTEAFF
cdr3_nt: TGCAGTGCTCCCGGGACGGTGAACACTGAAGCTTTCTTT

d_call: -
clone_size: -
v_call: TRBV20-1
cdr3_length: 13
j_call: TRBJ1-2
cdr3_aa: CSAQTVRSYGYTF
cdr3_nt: TGCAGTGCCCAGACAGTTCGGAGCTATGGCTACACCTTC

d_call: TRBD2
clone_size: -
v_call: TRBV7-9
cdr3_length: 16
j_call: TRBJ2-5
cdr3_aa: CASSLVSGAGEETQYF
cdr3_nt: TGTGCCAGCAGCTTAGTATCCGGGGCGGGAGAAGAGACCCAGTACTTC

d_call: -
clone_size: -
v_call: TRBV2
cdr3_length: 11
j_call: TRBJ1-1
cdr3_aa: CASSPGLEAFF
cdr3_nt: TGTGCCAGCAGCCCGGGCCTGGAGGCTTTCTTT

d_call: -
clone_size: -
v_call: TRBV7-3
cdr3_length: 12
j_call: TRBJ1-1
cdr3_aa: CASGSENTEAFF
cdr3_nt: TGTGCCAGCGGCTCGGAGAACACTGAAGCTTTCTTT

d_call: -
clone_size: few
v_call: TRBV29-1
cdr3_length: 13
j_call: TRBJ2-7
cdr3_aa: CSYNLGGSYEQYF
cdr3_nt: TGCAGCTATAACCTCGGGGGCTCCTACGAGCAGTACTTC

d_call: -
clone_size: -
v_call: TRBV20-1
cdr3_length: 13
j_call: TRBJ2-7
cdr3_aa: CSASGRLPYEQYF
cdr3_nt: TGCAGTGCTAGCGGGAGACTCCCCTACGAGCAGTACTTC

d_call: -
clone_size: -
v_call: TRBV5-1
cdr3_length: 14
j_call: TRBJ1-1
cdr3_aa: CASSSDIRDTEAFF
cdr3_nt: TGCGCCAGCAGCTCCGACATCCGAGACACTGAAGCTTTCTTT

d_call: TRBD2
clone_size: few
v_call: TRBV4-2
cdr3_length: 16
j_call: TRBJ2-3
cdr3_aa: CASSDPGTTLEDTQYF
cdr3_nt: TGTGCCAGCAGCGATCCCGGGACTACTCTTGAAGATACGCAGTATTTT

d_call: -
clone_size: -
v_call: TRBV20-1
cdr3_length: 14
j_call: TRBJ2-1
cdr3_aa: CSARAGGGPGEQFF
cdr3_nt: TGCAGTGCCAGGGCAGGGGGAGGGCCCGGTGAGCAGTTCTTC

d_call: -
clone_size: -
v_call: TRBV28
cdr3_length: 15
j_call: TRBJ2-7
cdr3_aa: CASSQPGASSYEQYF
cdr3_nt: TGTGCCAGCTCCCAGCCCGGGGCTAGCTCCTACGAGCAGTACTTC

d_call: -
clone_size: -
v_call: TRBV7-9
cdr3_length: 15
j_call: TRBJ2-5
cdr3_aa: CVSKTTGGFQETQYF
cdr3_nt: TGTGTCAGCAAGACGACAGGAGGGTTCCAAGAGACCCAGTACTTC

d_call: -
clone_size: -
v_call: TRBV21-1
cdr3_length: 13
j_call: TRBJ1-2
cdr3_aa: CASSRGQGLGYTF
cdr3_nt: TGTGCCAGCAGCAGGGGACAGGGCCTTGGCTACACCTTC

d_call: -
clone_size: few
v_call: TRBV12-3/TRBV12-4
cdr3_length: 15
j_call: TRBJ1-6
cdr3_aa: CASSLAGGYNSPLHF
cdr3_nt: TGTGCCAGCAGTTTAGCGGGGGGTTATAATTCACCCCTCCACTTT

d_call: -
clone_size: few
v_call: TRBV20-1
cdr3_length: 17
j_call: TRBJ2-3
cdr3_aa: CSARYGVSEGVTDTQYF
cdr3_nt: TGCAGTGCCCGCTATGGGGTGAGCGAAGGAGTCACAGATACGCAGTATTTT

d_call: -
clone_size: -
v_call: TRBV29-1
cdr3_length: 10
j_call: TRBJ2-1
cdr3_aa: CSVAGYEQFF
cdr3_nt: TGCAGCGTTGCAGGGTATGAGCAGTTCTTC

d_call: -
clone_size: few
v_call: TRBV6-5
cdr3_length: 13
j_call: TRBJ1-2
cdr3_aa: CASSMTANYGYTF
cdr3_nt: TGTGCCAGCAGTATGACAGCTAACTATGGCTACACCTTC

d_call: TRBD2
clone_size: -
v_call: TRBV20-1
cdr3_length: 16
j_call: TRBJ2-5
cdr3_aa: CSARSNRAGAGETQYF
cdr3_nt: TGCAGTGCTAGGTCCAATCGAGCGGGAGCAGGGGAGACCCAGTACTTC

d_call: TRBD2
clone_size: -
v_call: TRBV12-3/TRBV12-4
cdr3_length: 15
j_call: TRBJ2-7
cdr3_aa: CASARSGTTPLEQYF
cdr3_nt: TGTGCCAGCGCAAGGTCCGGGACTACCCCCCTCGAGCAGTACTTC

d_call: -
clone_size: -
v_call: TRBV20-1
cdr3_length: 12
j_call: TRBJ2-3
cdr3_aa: CSASTHTDTQYF
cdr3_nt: TGCAGTGCTTCGACTCACACAGATACGCAGTATTTT

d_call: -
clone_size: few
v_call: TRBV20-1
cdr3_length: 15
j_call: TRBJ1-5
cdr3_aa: CSARDRTAGNQPQHF
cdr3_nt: TGCAGTGCTAGAGATAGGACAGCCGGCAATCAGCCCCAGCATTTT

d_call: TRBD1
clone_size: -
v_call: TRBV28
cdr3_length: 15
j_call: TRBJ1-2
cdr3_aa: CASSLSDRGLDGYTF
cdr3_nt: TGTGCCAGCAGCTTATCGGACAGGGGGCTTGATGGCTACACCTTC

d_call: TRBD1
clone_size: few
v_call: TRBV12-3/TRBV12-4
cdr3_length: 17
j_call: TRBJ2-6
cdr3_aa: CASSFGTGLSGANVLTF
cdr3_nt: TGTGCCAGCAGTTTCGGGACAGGGTTGTCTGGGGCCAACGTCCTGACTTTC

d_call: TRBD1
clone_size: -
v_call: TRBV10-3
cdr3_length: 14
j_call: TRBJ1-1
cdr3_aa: CAIRQGDANTEAFF
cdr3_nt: TGTGCCATACGACAGGGAGATGCGAACACTGAAGCTTTCTTT

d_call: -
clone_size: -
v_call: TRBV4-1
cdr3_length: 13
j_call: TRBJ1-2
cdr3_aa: CASSQQGYYGYTF
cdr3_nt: TGCGCCAGCAGCCAACAGGGGTACTATGGCTACACCTTC

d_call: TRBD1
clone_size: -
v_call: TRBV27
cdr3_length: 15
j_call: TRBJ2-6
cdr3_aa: CASRPTGSGANVLTF
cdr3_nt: TGTGCCAGCAGACCGACAGGGTCTGGGGCCAACGTCCTGACTTTC

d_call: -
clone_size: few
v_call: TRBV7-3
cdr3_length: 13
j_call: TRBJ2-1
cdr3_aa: CASSLMAYNEQFF
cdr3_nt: TGTGCCAGCAGCTTAATGGCCTACAATGAGCAGTTCTTC

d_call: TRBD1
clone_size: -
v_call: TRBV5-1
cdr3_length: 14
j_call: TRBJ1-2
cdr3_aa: CASSYGQGAQGYTF
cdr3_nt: TGCGCCAGCAGCTATGGACAGGGGGCGCAGGGCTACACCTTC

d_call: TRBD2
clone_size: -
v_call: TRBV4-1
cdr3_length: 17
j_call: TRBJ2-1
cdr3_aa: CASSQDRGETAYNEQFF
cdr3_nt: TGCGCCAGCAGCCAAGATCGGGGGGAGACCGCCTACAATGAGCAGTTCTTC

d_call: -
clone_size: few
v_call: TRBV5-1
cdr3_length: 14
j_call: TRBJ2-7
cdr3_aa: CASTLGSKPYEQYF
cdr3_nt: TGCGCCAGCACCCTGGGGAGTAAGCCCTACGAGCAGTACTTC

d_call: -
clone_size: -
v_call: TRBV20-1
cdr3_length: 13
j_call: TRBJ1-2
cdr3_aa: CSPPGGKGYGYTF
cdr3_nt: TGCAGTCCACCGGGGGGGAAGGGCTATGGCTACACCTTC

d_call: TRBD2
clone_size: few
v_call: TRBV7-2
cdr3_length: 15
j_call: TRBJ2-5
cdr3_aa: CASSLQLAGGETQYF
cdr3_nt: TGTGCCAGCAGCTTACAGCTAGCGGGAGGGGAGACCCAGTACTTC

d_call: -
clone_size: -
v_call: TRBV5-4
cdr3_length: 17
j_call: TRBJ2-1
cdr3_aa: CASSLGIGTSSYNEQFF
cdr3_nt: TGTGCCAGCAGCTTGGGGATTGGGACCAGCTCCTACAATGAGCAGTTCTTC

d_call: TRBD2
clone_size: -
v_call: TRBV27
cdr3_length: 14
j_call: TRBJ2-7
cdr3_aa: CASSLSGIRYEQYF
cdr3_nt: TGTGCCAGCAGTTTAAGCGGGATCAGGTACGAGCAGTACTTC

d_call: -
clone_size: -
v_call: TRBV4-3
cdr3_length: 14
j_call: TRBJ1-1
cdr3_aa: CASSPRDGGTEAFF
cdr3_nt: TGCGCCAGCAGCCCCAGGGACGGGGGCACTGAAGCTTTCTTT